The 20 T cell receptor beta chains presented below share a single source sample, sequenced in a study of cytomegalovirus exposure and HLA in healthy donors. The primer mix had 60 Vbeta and 13 Jbeta primers. Profiling relied on immunoSEQ multiplex PCR, and the TCRdb table lists in-frame clones only, not all of them. The sample lists 150,000 to 200,000 clones; approximately 82% were seen once. The sample comprised PBMCs. The origin of the receptors is a male donor in good health and CMV-seronegative.

This chain links TRBV7-8 with TRBJ2-7, with 10 bases fitting TRBD2. J was trimmed by 3 bases and V by 8 bases; bases with no gene match: 7. Germline CDR1 reads SGHVS; CDR2 reads FQNEAQ. This CDR3 spans 14 amino acids. This CDR3 is CASRSGTSVYEQYF. The CDR3 region has the DNA TGTGCCAGCCGCTCCGGGACTAGCGTCTACGAGCAGTACTTC.

The V and J genes are TRBV4-1 and TRBJ2-7; 9 bases match TRBD1. The V and J ends lost 4 bases and 5 bases, in that order; junction bases with no gene match: 6. Looked up from germline, CDR1 is MGHRA and CDR2 is YSYEKL. The CDR3 totals 14 residues. The CDR3 is CASSLTDRGHEQYF. CDR3 coding DNA: TGCGCCAGCAGCCTCACGGACAGGGGACACGAGCAGTACTTC.

Concerning this clone: The junction does not match germline at one end; this may be a read error. The J gene is TRBJ2-2, the V gene TRBV19, with D possibly matching TRBD1 (6 bases). The germline V gene has CDR1 LNHDA and CDR2 SQIVND (reference sequence). The CDR3 sequence is 17 residues long. In DNA, the CDR3 is TGTGCCAGTAGTTTCCCATCTAGGCAGGGGAACCCCGGGGAGCTGTTTTTT. It codes for CASSFPSRQGNPGELFF.

This rearrangement joins TRBV9 to TRBJ2-3, with D perhaps TRBD2 (6 bases). This CDR3 contains 16 residues. The V end lost 4 bases, the J end lost 6 bases, and 21 bases lay between the germline ends. Germline CDR1 SGDLS, CDR2 YYNGEE. CDR3 nucleotides: TGTGCCAGCAGCCGTAGAGACCCCGCGGGGATTGATACGCAGTATTTT. Amino acids: CASSRRDPAGIDTQYF.

This clone was detected only a few times. The CDR3 loop is CASSLGDSPPETQYF. The DNA for the CDR3 is TGCGCCAGCAGCTTGGGGGACAGTCCCCCGGAGACCCAGTACTTC. The rearrangement joins TRBV5-1 to TRBJ2-5; 7 positions agree with TRBD1. V was pared by 0 bases and J by 5 bases, with 7 bases of the junction left unmatched. Germline CDR1 is SGHRS and CDR2 is YFSETQ. CDR3 length equals 15 residues.

The V gene is TRBV7-2, the J gene TRBJ2-1; TRBD2 aligns across 9 bases. Germline assignment: CDR1 SGHTA and CDR2 FQGNSA. V shed 3 bases and J 10 bases; nucleotides not matched to a gene: 4. CDR3 length: 13 amino acids. CDR3 DNA sequence: TGTGCCAGCAGCTTGCGGGAGGGCCGCGAGCAGTTCTTC. Translating gives CASSLREGREQFF.

The gene calls are TRBV29-1 and TRBJ2-1; 10 bases fit TRBD2. The V gene end was trimmed by 6 bases and the J gene end by 3 bases; junction bases not matched to a gene: 14. The CDR3 loop spans 17 amino acids. Germline-derived CDR1 and CDR2 are SQVTM and ANQGSEA. The CDR3 nucleotides are TGCAGCGTCCCCGGACTAGCGGTGAGTGGGGACTACAATGAGCAGTTCTTC. As protein: CSVPGLAVSGDYNEQFF.

This clone came up a few times. The J gene is TRBJ1-4, the V gene TRBV5-6, with D tentatively TRBD1 (6 bases). Trimming cost V 5 bases and J 8 bases, with 19 bases left between them. The CDR3 runs 15 residues. Germline-derived CDR1 and CDR2 are SGHDT and YYEEEE. The CDR3 coding sequence is TGTGCCAGCAGTCCTAGGGGGGGCGCAAACGAAAAACTGTTTTTT. It is translated as CASSPRGGANEKLFF.

This clone was picked up a small number of times. This rearrangement joins TRBV21-1 to TRBJ2-1; TRBD1 was called by the table and not checked on the DNA. TRBV21-1 is assigned pseudogene status. This CDR3 region has 15 residues. CDR3 sequence reads: CASSSPGQGYNEQFF. The CDR3 DNA reads TGTGCCAGCAGCTCCCCCGGACAGGGGTACAATGAGCAGTTCTTC.

The rearrangement uses TRBV6-5 and TRBJ2-2; tentatively, D is TRBD2 (7 bases). Trimming left V 2 bases short and J 2 bases short, with 9 bases between. This CDR3 spans 15 amino acids. The germline V gene encodes CDR1 MNHEY and CDR2 SVGAGI. CDR3: CASSYAGANTGELFF. CDR3 coding DNA: TGTGCCAGCAGTTACGCGGGGGCTAACACCGGGGAGCTGTTTTTT.

The rearrangement links TRBV6-5 to TRBJ1-2; no clear D. V lost 0 bases, J lost 8 bases, and 13 bases lay in between. This CDR3 is 14 amino acids long. Germline CDR1 MNHEY, CDR2 SVGAGI. For the CDR3, the DNA is TGTGCCAGCAGTTACTCGAATGTTGCAGGAGGCTACACCTTC. This gives the protein CASSYSNVAGGYTF.

The V and J genes are TRBV19 and TRBJ1-2, with TRBD1 matching 7 bases. The V gene end was trimmed by 5 bases and the J gene end by 3 bases; junction bases not matched to a gene: 6. Germline V lookup: CDR1 LNHDA, CDR2 SQIVND (reference sequence). The CDR3 is 14 amino acids. The CDR3 nucleotides are TGTGCCAGTAGTTTATCGGGACAGTACTATGGCTACACCTTC. As protein: CASSLSGQYYGYTF.

The chain combines TRBV7-2 with TRBJ2-7; 12 bases line up with TRBD2. Looked up from germline, CDR1 is SGHTA and CDR2 is FQGNSA. Trimming at V came to 5 bases and at J to 3 bases, leaving 5 bases not matched to a gene. The CDR3 covers 15 residues. For the CDR3, the DNA is TGTGCCAGCAGCCGAGGACTAGCGGGACTCTACGAGCAGTACTTC. As protein: CASSRGLAGLYEQYF.

The V call is TRBV11-3, the J call TRBJ2-1; D is possibly TRBD2 (6 bases). The CDR3 extends over 14 amino acids. V was cut by 1 base and J by 3 bases, with 7 bases left in between. The germline gives CDR1 SGHNT, CDR2 YENEEA. As DNA, the CDR3 is TGTGCCAGCAGCTTAGGCGGGGACTACAATGAGCAGTTCTTC. This gives the protein CASSLGGDYNEQFF.

The J gene is TRBJ2-7, the V gene TRBV11-2, with 7 bases that match TRBD1. The germline V gene has CDR1 SGHAT and CDR2 FQNNGV. With V trimmed by 5 bases and J by 1 base, 5 bases remained unmatched. The CDR3 length is 14 residues. The chain's CDR3 is CASSPPGQSYEQYF. Written as DNA, the CDR3 is TGTGCCAGCAGCCCACCGGGACAGTCCTACGAGCAGTACTTC.

J is TRBJ1-5 and V is TRBV18; D may be TRBD1 (6 bases). The V and J ends lost 4 bases and 6 bases respectively, with 16 bases between them. CDR1 KGHSH and CDR2 LQKENI come from the germline V gene. The CDR3 extends over 15 amino acids. The CDR3 loop reads CASSLITGSGQPQHF. The CDR3, as DNA: TGTGCCAGCTCACTGATAACAGGGTCGGGTCAGCCCCAGCATTTT.

This chain uses TRBV5-5 with TRBJ1-6; no firm D call. The V and J ends lost 0 bases and 7 bases respectively, with 5 bases between them. Looked up from germline, CDR1 is SGHKS and CDR2 is YYEKEE (reference sequence). This CDR3 contains 13 residues. The CDR3 DNA is TGTGCCAGCAGCTTGGTAACAAATTCACCCCTCCACTTT. Encoded protein: CASSLVTNSPLHF.

This chain connects TRBV11-2 to TRBJ1-2; the match to TRBD1 covers 10 bases. V lost 1 base, J lost 5 bases, and 1 base stayed unmatched. Looked up from germline, CDR1 is SGHAT and CDR2 is FQNNGV. This CDR3 region has 14 residues. The CDR3 protein is CASSLGTGGYGYTF. For the CDR3, the DNA is TGTGCCAGCAGCTTAGGGACAGGGGGATATGGCTACACCTTC. The full variable domain, with the rest looked up from reference TRBV11-2 and TRBJ1-2, is EAGVAQSPRYKIIEKRQSVAFWCNPISGHATLYWYQQILGQGPKLLIQFQNNGVVDDSQLPKDRFSAERLKGVDSTLKIQPAKLEDSAVYLCASSLGTGGYGYTFGSGTRLTVV.

The V call is TRBV4-3, the J call TRBJ1-4; D is undetermined. V was trimmed by 8 bases and J by 7 bases, leaving 17 bases between them. The CDR3 spans 14 residues. Germline V gene sequence: CDR1 LGHNA, CDR2 YSLEER. Written as DNA, the CDR3 is TGCGCCAGCGGCAGCGGGCAGGCGGGTGAAAAACTGTTTTTT. Translated: CASGSGQAGEKLFF.

The chain joins TRBV28 to TRBJ1-5, with a tentative D call TRBD1 (6 bases). Germline assignment: CDR1 MDHEN and CDR2 SYDVKM. The CDR3 consists of 14 residues. V was trimmed by 6 bases and J by 0 bases, leaving 9 bases between them. The CDR3 DNA follows: TGTGCCAGCAGCACGGACAGTAGCAATCAGCCCCAGCATTTT. This gives the protein CASSTDSSNQPQHF. The full variable domain, in which reference TRBV28 and TRBJ1-5 provide the parts outside the CDR3, is DVKVTQSSRYLVKRTGEKVFLECVQDMDHENMFWYRQDPGLGLRLIYFSYDVKMKEKGDIPEGYSVSREKKERFSLILESASTNQTSMYLCASSTDSSNQPQHFGDGTRLSIL.